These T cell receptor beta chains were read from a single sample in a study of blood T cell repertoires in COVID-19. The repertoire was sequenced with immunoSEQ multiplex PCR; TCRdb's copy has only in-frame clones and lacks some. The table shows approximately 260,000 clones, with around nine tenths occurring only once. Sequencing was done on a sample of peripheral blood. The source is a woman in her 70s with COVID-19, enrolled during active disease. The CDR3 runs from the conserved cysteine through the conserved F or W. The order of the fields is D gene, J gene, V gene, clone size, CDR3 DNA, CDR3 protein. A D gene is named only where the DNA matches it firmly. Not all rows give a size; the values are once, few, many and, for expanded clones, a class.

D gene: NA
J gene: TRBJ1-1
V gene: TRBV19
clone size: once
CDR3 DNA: TGTGCCAGTAGTATAGCCCAGAACACTGAAGCTTTCTTT
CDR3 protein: CASSIAQNTEAFF

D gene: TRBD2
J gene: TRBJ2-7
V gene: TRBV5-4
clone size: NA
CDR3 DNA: TGTGCCAGCAGCTTGGATCCTAGCGGGAACTACGAGCAGTACTTC
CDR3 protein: CASSLDPSGNYEQYF

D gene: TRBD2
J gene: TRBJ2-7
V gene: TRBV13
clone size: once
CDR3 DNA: TGTGCCAGCAGCTTAGGCCTGGGAGCGGGGCTCTACGAGCAGTACTTC
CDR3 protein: CASSLGLGAGLYEQYF

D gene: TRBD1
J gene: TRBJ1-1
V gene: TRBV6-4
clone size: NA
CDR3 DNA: TGTGCCAGCAGCCAGACAGGGGGAATCACTGAAGCTTTCTTT
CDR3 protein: CASSQTGGITEAFF

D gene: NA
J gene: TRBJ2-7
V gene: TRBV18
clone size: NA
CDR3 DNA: TGTGCCAGCTCACTCGGGGTTAACTACGAGCAGTACTTC
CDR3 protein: CASSLGVNYEQYF

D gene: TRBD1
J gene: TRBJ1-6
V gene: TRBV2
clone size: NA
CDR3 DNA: TGTGCCAGCACCGATAGGGGGCGTTATTCACCCCTCCACTTT
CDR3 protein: CASTDRGRYSPLHF

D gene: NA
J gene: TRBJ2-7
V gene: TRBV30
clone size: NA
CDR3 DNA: TGTGCCTGGAGAGCCTCGCCCTTGGCAGGGTACGAGCAGTACTTC
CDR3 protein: CAWRASPLAGYEQYF

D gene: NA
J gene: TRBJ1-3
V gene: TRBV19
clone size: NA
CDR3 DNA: TGTGCCAGTGCGGCGGTCTCTGGAAACACCATATATTTT
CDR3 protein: CASAAVSGNTIYF

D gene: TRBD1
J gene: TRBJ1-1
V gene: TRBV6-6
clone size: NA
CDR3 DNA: TGTGCCAGCAGGGACAGGGGAGCTACTGAAGCTTTCTTT
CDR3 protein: CASRDRGATEAFF

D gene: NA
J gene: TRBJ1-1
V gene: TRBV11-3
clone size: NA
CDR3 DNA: TGTGCCTCTTCCGATACGGGGTGGGCTTTCTTT
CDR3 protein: CASSDTGWAFF

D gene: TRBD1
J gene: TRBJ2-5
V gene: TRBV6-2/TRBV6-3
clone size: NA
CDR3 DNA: TGTGCCAGCAGTTACCGGGACAGGGGGGGGGAGACCCAGTACTTC
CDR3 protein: CASSYRDRGGETQYF

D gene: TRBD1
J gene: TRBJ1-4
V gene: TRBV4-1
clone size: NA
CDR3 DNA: TGCGCCAGCAGCCAAGATCCGACAGGGGGCGCGAGGAGAAATGAAAAACTGTTTTTT
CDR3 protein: CASSQDPTGGARRNEKLFF

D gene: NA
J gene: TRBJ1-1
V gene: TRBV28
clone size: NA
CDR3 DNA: TGTGCCACCAACAGAGTTGAAGCTTTCTTT
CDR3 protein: CATNRVEAFF

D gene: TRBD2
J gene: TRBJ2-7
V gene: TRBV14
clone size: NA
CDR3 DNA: TGTGCCAGCCATAGCGGGAGTCCCCCCTACGAGCAGTACTTC
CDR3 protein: CASHSGSPPYEQYF

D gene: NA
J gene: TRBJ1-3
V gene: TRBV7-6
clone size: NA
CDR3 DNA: TGTGCCAGCAGTCGTGGAAACACCATATATTTT
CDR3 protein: CASSRGNTIYF

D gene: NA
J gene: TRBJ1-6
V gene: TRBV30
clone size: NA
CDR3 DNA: TGTGCCTGGAGTGTACAGGCCTCGGGCTCACCCCTCCACTTT
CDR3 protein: CAWSVQASGSPLHF

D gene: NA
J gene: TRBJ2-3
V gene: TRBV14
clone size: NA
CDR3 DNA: TGTGCCAGCAGCCAAGATCTAACTGGGAGGACAGATACGCAGTATTTT
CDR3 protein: CASSQDLTGRTDTQYF

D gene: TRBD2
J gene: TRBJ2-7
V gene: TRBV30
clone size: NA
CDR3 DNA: TGTGCCTGTGGCCGGGACTATGGCGAGCAGTACTTC
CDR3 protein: CACGRDYGEQYF

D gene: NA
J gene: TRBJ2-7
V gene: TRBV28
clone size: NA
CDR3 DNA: TGTGCCAGCACCCTCTCGACAGCCTCCTACGAGCAGTACTTC
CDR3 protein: CASTLSTASYEQYF

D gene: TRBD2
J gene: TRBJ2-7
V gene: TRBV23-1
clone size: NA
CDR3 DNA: TGCGCCAGCAGTCAAGGGGATTGTGGCGGGGGATACTACGAGCAGTACTTC
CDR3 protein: CASSQGDCGGGYYEQYF

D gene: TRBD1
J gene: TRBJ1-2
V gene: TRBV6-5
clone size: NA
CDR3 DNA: TGTGCCAGCAGTTTGGGACAGGGGGATGGCTACACCTTC
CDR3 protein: CASSLGQGDGYTF

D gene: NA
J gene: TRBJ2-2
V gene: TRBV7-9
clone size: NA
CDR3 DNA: TGTGCCAGCAGCTTAGCACACAGGACCAACACCGGGGAGCTGTTTTTT
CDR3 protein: CASSLAHRTNTGELFF

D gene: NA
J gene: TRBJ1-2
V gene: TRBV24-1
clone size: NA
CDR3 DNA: TGTGCCACCGGGAAGGGAGAGGATGGCTACACCTTC
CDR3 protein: CATGKGEDGYTF

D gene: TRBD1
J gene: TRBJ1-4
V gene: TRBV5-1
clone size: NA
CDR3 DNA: TGCGCCAGCAGCTACAGGGGGCTTATGGGTGCGACTAATGAAAAACTGTTTTTT
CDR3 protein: CASSYRGLMGATNEKLFF

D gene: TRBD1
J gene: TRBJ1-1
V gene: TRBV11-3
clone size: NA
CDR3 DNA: TGTGCCAGCAGCTTTTACGGGACAGGGGAGACTGAAGCTTTCTTT
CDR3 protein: CASSFYGTGETEAFF

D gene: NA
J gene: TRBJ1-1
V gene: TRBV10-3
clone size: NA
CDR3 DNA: TGTGCCATCAGCGAAAGTTCACAGGGAGCGAACACTGAAGCTTTCTTT
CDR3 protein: CAISESSQGANTEAFF

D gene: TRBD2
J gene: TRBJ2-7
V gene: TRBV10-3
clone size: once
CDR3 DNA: TGTGCCATCAGTGAGTCGTGGCGGGAGGGTAGTTACGAGCAGTACTTC
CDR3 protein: CAISESWREGSYEQYF

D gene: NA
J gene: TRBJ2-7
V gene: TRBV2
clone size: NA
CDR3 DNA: TGTGCCAGCACCCCTGGGCGGGCAGGGGTCTACGAGCAGTACTTC
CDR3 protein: CASTPGRAGVYEQYF

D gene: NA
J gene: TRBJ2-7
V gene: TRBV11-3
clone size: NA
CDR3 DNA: TGTGCCAGCAGCTTAGTGGGGGCCAAGACCTACGAGCAGTACTTC
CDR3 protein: CASSLVGAKTYEQYF

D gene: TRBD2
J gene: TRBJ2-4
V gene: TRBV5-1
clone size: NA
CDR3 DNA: TGCGCCAGCAGCTTGAGTATCCTCTCTCCAGCGGGGACAGCCAAAAACATTCAGTACTTC
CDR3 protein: CASSLSILSPAGTAKNIQYF

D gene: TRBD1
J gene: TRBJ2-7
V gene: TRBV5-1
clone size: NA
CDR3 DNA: TGCGCCAGCGGACAGGGGGCATCCTACGAGCAGTACTTC
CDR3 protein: CASGQGASYEQYF

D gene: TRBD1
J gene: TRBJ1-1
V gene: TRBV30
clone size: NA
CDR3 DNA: TGTGCCTGGAGCGGACAGGGAGGAACTGAAGCTTTCTTT
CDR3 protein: CAWSGQGGTEAFF

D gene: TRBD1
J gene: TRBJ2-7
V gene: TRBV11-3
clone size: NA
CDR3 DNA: TGTGCCAGCAGCTCCCACGGACAGGGGTTCTCCGAGCAGTACTTC
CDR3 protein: CASSSHGQGFSEQYF

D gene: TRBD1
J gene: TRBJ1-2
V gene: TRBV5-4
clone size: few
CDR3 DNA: TGTGCCAGCACCTCTACAGGGGGCGGGGGCTACACCTTC
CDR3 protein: CASTSTGGGGYTF

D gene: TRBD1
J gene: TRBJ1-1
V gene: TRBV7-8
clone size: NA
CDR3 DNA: TGTGCCAGCAGCGAGGACAGGGCGAACACTGAAGCTTTCTTT
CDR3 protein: CASSEDRANTEAFF

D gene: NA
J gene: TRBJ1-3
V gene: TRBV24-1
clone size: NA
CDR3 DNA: TGTGCCACCAGCTCGGGAGGCCCTGGAAACACCATATATTTT
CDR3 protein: CATSSGGPGNTIYF

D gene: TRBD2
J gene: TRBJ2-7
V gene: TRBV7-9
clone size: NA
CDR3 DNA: TGTGCCAGCAGCCCTGCGCCTAGCGGGAGCAGCTCCTACGAGCAGTACTTC
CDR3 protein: CASSPAPSGSSSYEQYF

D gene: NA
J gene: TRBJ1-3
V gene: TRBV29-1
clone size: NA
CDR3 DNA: TGCAGCGTTGATGCGGGATTAGGAAACACCATATATTTT
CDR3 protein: CSVDAGLGNTIYF

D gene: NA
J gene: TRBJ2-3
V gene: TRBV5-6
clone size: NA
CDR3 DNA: TGTGCCAGCACCTTCGGCGGGTCTACGCAGTATTTT
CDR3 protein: CASTFGGSTQYF

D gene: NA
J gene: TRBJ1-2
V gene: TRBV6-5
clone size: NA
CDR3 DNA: TGTGCCAGCACTCTCCACGAGGACTATGGCTACACCTTC
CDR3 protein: CASTLHEDYGYTF

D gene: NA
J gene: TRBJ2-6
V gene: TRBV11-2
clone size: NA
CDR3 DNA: TGTGCCAGCAGCTTACAGGGCTCTGGGGCCAACGTCCTGACTTTC
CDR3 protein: CASSLQGSGANVLTF

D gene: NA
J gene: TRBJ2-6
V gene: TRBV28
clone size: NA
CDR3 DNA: TGTGCCAGCAGTTTTCTTGGGGCCAACGTCCTGACTTTC
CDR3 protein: CASSFLGANVLTF

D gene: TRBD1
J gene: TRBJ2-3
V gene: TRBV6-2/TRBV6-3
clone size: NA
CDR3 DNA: TGTGCCAGCAGTTTTGGGGACAGGGGCATGGTAGATACGCAGTATTTT
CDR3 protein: CASSFGDRGMVDTQYF

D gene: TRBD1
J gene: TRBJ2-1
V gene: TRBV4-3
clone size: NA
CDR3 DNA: TGCGCCAGCAGCCAGGTCGGGACAGTATACAATGAGCAGTTCTTC
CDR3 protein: CASSQVGTVYNEQFF

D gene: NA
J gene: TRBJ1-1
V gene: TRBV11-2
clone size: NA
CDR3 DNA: TGTGCCAGCAGCTTAGGGGCAGGAGGCCGAAGTTTC
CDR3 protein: CASSLGAGGRSF

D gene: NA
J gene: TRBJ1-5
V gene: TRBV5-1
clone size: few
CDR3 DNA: TGCGCCAGCAGCTTGGCCGGGGGTGGGATAGGCAATCAGCCCCAGCATTTT
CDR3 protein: CASSLAGGGIGNQPQHF

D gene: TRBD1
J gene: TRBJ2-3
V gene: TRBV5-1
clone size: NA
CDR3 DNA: TGCGCCAGCAGCTCTATCGGACAGGGGACAGATACGCAGTATTTT
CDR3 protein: CASSSIGQGTDTQYF

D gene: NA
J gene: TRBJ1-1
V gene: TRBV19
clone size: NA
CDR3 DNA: TGTGCCAGTATACTTGACAGGAAGGGTGAAGCTTTCTTT
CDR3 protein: CASILDRKGEAFF

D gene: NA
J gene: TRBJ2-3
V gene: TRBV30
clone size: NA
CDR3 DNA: TGTGCCTGGAGGACTGCCACCCAAGATACGCAGTATTTT
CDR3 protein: CAWRTATQDTQYF

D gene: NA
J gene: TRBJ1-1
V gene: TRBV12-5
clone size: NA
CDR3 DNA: TGTGCTAGTGGTCCCGGGGGATCTGAAGCTTTCTTT
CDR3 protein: CASGPGGSEAFF

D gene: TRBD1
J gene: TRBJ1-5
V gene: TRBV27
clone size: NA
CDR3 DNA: TGTGCCAGCAGTATCCGGACAGGGGATGGCAATCAGCCCCAGCATTTT
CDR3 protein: CASSIRTGDGNQPQHF

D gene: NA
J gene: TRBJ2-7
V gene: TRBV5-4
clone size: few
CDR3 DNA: TGTGCCAGCAGCTCGATCCGCGGGGCCGGGGGCGAGCAGTACTTC
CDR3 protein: CASSSIRGAGGEQYF

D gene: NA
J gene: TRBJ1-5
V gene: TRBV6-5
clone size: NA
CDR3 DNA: TGTGCCAGCAGGGGTAGGGGGTTTCAGCCCCAGCATTTT
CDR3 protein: CASRGRGFQPQHF

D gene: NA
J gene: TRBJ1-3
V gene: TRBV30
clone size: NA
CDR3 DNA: TGTGCCTGGAGTCCCATCTCTGGAAACACCATATATTTT
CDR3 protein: CAWSPISGNTIYF

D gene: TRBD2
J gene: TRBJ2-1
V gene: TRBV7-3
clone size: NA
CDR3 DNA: TGTGCCAGCAGCTTAGGGCTAGCGGTGGACAATGAGCAGTTCTTC
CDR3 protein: CASSLGLAVDNEQFF

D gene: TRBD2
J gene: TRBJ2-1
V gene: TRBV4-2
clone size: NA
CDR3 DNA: TGTGCCAGCAGCCAAGATAAGGCTAGCGGGAGTGACAATGAGCAGTTCTTC
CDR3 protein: CASSQDKASGSDNEQFF

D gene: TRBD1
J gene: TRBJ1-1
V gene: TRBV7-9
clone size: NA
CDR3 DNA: TGTGCCAGCAGCCTCGCGCAGGGGGACACTGAAGCTTTCTTT
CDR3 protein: CASSLAQGDTEAFF

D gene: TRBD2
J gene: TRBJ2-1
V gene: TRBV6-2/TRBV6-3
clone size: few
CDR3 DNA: TGTGCCAGCAGTTACCGACTAGCGGGATTCAATGAGCAGTTCTTC
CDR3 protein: CASSYRLAGFNEQFF

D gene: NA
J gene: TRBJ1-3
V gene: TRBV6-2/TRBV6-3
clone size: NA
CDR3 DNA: TGTGCCAGCAGCCCGCGGCGGCCGAGCTCTGGAAACACCATATATTTT
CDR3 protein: CASSPRRPSSGNTIYF

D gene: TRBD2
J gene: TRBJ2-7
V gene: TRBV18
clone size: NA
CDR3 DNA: TGTGCCAGCCGGGGGACAGCGGGAGGGTCCTACGAGCAGTACTTC
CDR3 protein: CASRGTAGGSYEQYF